A single sample gave rise to the 21 T cell receptor beta chains below, sequenced in a study of tumor-infiltrating lymphocytes in primary liver carcinoma. The authors made TCR beta cDNA from 500 ng total RNA with a constant-region primer. What produced the TCR beta libraries was three nested multiplex PCR rounds using slightly modified ARM-PCR. Each of the first two PCR rounds ran approximately 9 cycles with TRBV1-TRBV30 forward and C-beta reverse primers. TCRdb re-called the multiplex PCR reads through MiXCR, storing one row per CDR3 protein. The repertoire holds more than 70,000 distinct CDR3 sequences, with 60% to 75% as singletons. Unsorted bulk tissue of roughly 17-33 mg yielded co-extracted RNA and DNA. Sequenced: liver tumor tissue from sampling region 1. Described subset: tumor region T1, superior pole. These receptor sequences come from a man in his forties with primary liver carcinoma and hepatitis B virus infection.

V gene TRBV29-1 combines with J gene TRBJ1-1; 8 bases are a match to TRBD1. This CDR3 contains 15 residues. Germline loops: CDR1 SQVTM, CDR2 ANQGSEA. V lost 5 bases, J lost 7 bases, and 15 bases stayed unmatched. CDR3 sequence (DNA): TGCAGCGTTATCGGGGCAGGGGGCGCCGTCATTGAAGCTTTCTTT. This gives the protein CSVIGAGGAVIEAFF. The full variable domain, rest sourced from reference TRBV29-1 and TRBJ1-1, is SAVISQKPSRDICQRGTSLTIQCQVDSQVTMMFWYRQQPGQSLTLIATANQGSEATYESGFVIDKFPISRPNLTFSTLTVSNMSPEDSSIYLCSVIGAGGAVIEAFFGQGTRLTVV.

The J gene is TRBJ1-3, the V gene TRBV12-3 or TRBV12-4; D gene uncertain. The V end was cut by 6 bases, the J end by 4 bases, with 4 bases between. This CDR3 spans 11 amino acids. As DNA, the CDR3 is TGTGCCAGCAGCCAGGGAAACACCATATATTTT. Protein: CASSQGNTIYF.

About this clonotype: A read error may produce the germline difference seen at one junction end. The V gene is TRBV12-3 or TRBV12-4, the J gene TRBJ2-1, with D tentatively TRBD2 (7 bases). The CDR3 covers 16 residues. In DNA form, the CDR3 reads TGTGCCGGCAGCCCCTTCGGACTAGAGGGGGGCAATGAGCAGTTCTTC. Protein product: CAGSPFGLEGGNEQFF.

Turning to this clonotype: This may arise from a read error, as a much more abundant clone is one base away. The chain couples TRBV7-3 to TRBJ2-1; TRBD2 matches at 9 bases. There are 14 residues in the CDR3. Germline CDR1 SGHTA, CDR2 FQGTGA. Trimming took 4 bases from V and 12 from J; bases not matched to a gene: 10. In DNA form, the CDR3 reads TGTGCCAGCAGCTCGGGACTAGCCGGGGTCTGGCAGTTCTTC. Encoded protein: CASSSGLAGVWQFF.

About this clonotype itself: The junction differs from germline at one of its ends, possibly a read error. The V gene is TRBV5-5, the J gene TRBJ2-7, with D possibly being TRBD1 (7 bases). The CDR3 sequence is 17 residues long. Germline V gene lookup returns CDR1 SGHKS and CDR2 YYEKEE (reference sequence). CDR3 protein: CVSSFMVGGQSSYEEYF. DNA of the CDR3: TGTGTCAGCAGTTTCATGGTCGGGGGACAGAGCTCCTACGAGGAGTACTTC.

Concerning this clonotype: A read error may be the cause here, since a much bigger clone is one base away. The V call is TRBV30, the J call TRBJ2-2; D unresolved. The CDR3 runs to 14 residues. Looked up from germline, CDR1 is GTSNPN and CDR2 is SVGIG (reference sequence). V dropped 5 bases and J dropped 3 bases, with 13 bases sitting between them. CDR3 loop: CAWGRWPYTGELFF. The CDR3 nucleotides are TGTGCCTGGGGAAGATGGCCTTACACCGGGGAGCTGTTTTTT.

This clonotype was recorded at least ten times. The J gene is TRBJ1-4, the V gene TRBV5-4; no clear D gene. V was shortened by 4 bases and J by 0 bases, with 10 bases between the two germline ends. The V gene's germline CDR1 is SGHNT and CDR2 YYREEE (reference sequence). The CDR3 has 15 amino acids. CDR3 in amino acids: CASSPGGSTNEKLFF. CDR3 sequence (DNA): TGTGCCAGCAGCCCCGGCGGCTCAACTAATGAAAAACTGTTTTTT. The entire variable domain, with the rest obtained from reference TRBV5-4 and TRBJ1-4, is as follows: ETGVTQSPTHLIKTRGQQVTLRCSSQSGHNTVSWYQQALGQGPQFIFQYYREEENGRGNFPPRFSGLQFPNYSSELNVNALELDDSALYLCASSPGGSTNEKLFFGSGTQLSVL.

The chain links TRBV6-5 to TRBJ2-7; D ambiguous. Per the germline V gene, CDR1 is MNHEY and CDR2 is SVGAGI. CDR3 length equals 15 residues. V gave up 3 bases and J gave up 5 bases, with 17 bases separating them. The CDR3 DNA reads as TGTGCCAGCAGTTATTCCTTCAGCTCGAACGACGAGCAGTACTTC. Encoded protein: CASSYSFSSNDEQYF.

For this clonotype: At one end, the junction sequence differs from germline, possibly due to a read error. The rearrangement links TRBV4-2 to TRBJ2-2, with a tentative D call TRBD2 (5 bases). The CDR3 is made up of 17 amino acids. Per germline, CDR1 LGHNA and CDR2 YNFKEQ. The CDR3 bases are TGTGCCAGCAGCCAAGACGAGGACGAGCAGTCAACCGGGGAGCTATTTTTT. This encodes CASSQDEDEQSTGELFF.

Concerning this clonotype itself: The junction does not match germline at one end; this may be a read error. This chain connects TRBV4-1 to TRBJ1-2; TRBD1 agrees at 8 bases. There are 13 residues in the CDR3. In germline, CDR1 is MGHRA, CDR2 YSYEKL. CDR3 coding DNA: TGCGACAGCAGCCGCTCGACAGGGGATGGTTACACCTTC. Its translation is CDSSRSTGDGYTF.

This clonotype was seen only a few times. The CDR3 carries no conserved terminal phenylalanine or tryptophan, so it likely arises from a read error. The chain combines TRBV11-2 with TRBJ2-2; D not certain. Germline assignment: CDR1 SGHAT and CDR2 FQNNGV. With 8 bases removed from V and 0 bases from J, the gap between germline ends came to 16 bases. The CDR3 runs to 16 residues. CDR3: CASCSRVVTNTGELFY. In nucleotides, the CDR3 is TGTGCCAGCTGCTCTAGGGTGGTAACGAACACCGGGGAGCTGTTTTAT.

As regards this clonotype: The germline gene is not matched at one end of the junction; a read error may be the cause. The CDR3 nucleotides read TGTGCCAGCAGATTGGGCGTGGACATTAAGTACTTC. Protein sequence: CASRLGVDIKYF. V is TRBV5-5 and J is TRBJ2-4; possible D gene TRBD1, 5 bases. Looked up from germline, CDR1 is SGHKS and CDR2 is YYEKEE (reference sequence). This CDR3 comprises 12 residues. The variable domain in full, completed from reference TRBV5-5 and TRBJ2-4, reads DAGVTQSPTHLIKTRGQQVTLRCSPISGHKSVSWYQQVLGQGPQFIFQYYEKEERGRGNFPDRFSARQFPNYSSELNVNALLLGDSALYLCASRLGVDIKYFGAGTRLSVL.

Comment on this clonotype: A read error may account for a junction end that differs from germline. The V and J genes are TRBV6-1 and TRBJ1-5, with a weak D call TRBD1 (6 bases). This CDR3 has 17 amino acids. Per the germline V gene, CDR1 is MNHNS and CDR2 is SASEGT. CDR3 loop: CASSDPWTVYSNQLQHF. In DNA form, the CDR3 reads TGTGCCAGCAGTGATCCCTGGACAGTTTATAGCAATCAGCTCCAGCATTTT.

Concerning this clonotype itself: This may stem from a read error, because a much larger clone lies one nucleotide away. This is likely a read error, given that the CDR3 carries no conserved phenylalanine or tryptophan at its end. This sequence joins TRBV30 and TRBJ2-7, with a tentative D call TRBD2 (5 bases). V was shortened by 3 bases and J by 1 base, with 10 bases between the two germline ends. The CDR3 has 13 residues. The germline gives CDR1 GTSNPN, CDR2 SVGIG (reference sequence). For the CDR3, the DNA is TGTGCCTGGAGCTTTCGGGGTTCCTACGAGCAGTACATC. Encoded protein: CAWSFRGSYEQYI.

This clonotype was detected once. A junction boundary mismatches the germline segment, possibly from a read error. The rearrangement joins TRBV11-2 to TRBJ2-2; D is perhaps TRBD1 (5 bases). The CDR3 extends over 13 amino acids. CDR1 and CDR2 (germline): SGHAT, FQNNGV. The CDR3 protein is CVSSFLRDGELFF. CDR3 coding DNA: TGTGTCAGCAGCTTCCTCAGGGACGGGGAGCTGTTTTTT.

This chain uses TRBV7-9 with TRBJ2-3; TRBD2 aligns across 7 bases. Losses at the gene ends were 2 bases for V and 3 bases for J; bases not matched to a gene: 8. CDR3 length: 16 amino acids. Germline CDR1 is SEHNR and CDR2 is FQNEAQ (reference sequence). The CDR3 DNA reads TGTGCCAGCAGCTTAACGCTAGTGGGAGGGACAGATACGCAGTATTTT. Protein sequence: CASSLTLVGGTDTQYF.

The gene calls are TRBV7-9 and TRBJ2-1; possible D gene TRBD1, 6 bases. The CDR3 loop spans 16 amino acids. Germline V gene data show CDR1 as SEHNR and CDR2 as FQNEAQ (reference sequence). V was cut by 7 bases and J by 8 bases, with 24 bases left in between. The CDR3 bases are TGTGCCAGCATCCCCTCCGGGACAAGGCGTATCGATGAGCAGTTCTTC. It specifies CASIPSGTRRIDEQFF.

The V call is TRBV10-2, the J call TRBJ2-5; no firm D call. The CDR3 runs to 14 residues. V dropped 7 bases and J dropped 3 bases, with 15 bases sitting between them. Per the germline V gene, CDR1 is WSHSY and CDR2 is SAAADI. This CDR3 is CASIESGPKETQYF. CDR3 DNA: TGCGCCAGCATTGAATCAGGACCCAAAGAGACCCAGTACTTC.

Remarks on this clonotype: The conserved phenylalanine or tryptophan normally closing the CDR3 is absent here, so this likely arose from a read error. This chain uses TRBV11-2 with TRBJ2-1; weak D call: TRBD1 (5 bases). Germline assignment: CDR1 SGHAT and CDR2 FQNNGV. V was pared by 2 bases and J by 8 bases, with 16 bases between. The CDR3 consists of 15 residues. In DNA form, the CDR3 reads TGTGCCAGCAGCTTACCTTTGACAGCCCCCGATGAGCAGTTCCTC. It yields the protein CASSLPLTAPDEQFL.

Of note for this clonotype: The junction does not match germline at one end; this may be a read error. V gene TRBV10-3 combines with J gene TRBJ2-2; D might be TRBD2 (6 bases). The CDR3 totals 14 residues. Germline V gene lookup returns CDR1 ENHRY and CDR2 SYGVKD. CDR3 DNA sequence: TGTGTCATCAGTGCCATTAGCGGCACCGGGGAGCTGTTTTTT. As protein: CVISAISGTGELFF.

V usage is TRBV6-1 and J usage is TRBJ2-5; TRBD1 matches at 7 bases. After removal of 10 bases from V and 5 bases from J, the junction contained 10 bases not matched to a gene. Germline V gene lookup returns CDR1 MNHNS and CDR2 SASEGT. CDR3 length: 13 residues. The CDR3 DNA is TGTGCCACCAGCAGACAGGGTGTTGAGACCCAGTACTTC. Amino acids: CATSRQGVETQYF.